One and the same sample provided the 10 T cell receptor beta chains below, sequenced in a study of OX40 agonist ivuxolimab in advanced cancers. The repertoire was sequenced with immunoSEQ multiplex PCR; TCRdb's copy has only in-frame clones and lacks some. The sample has about 23,000 clones; approximately 81% are singletons. This specimen consisted of CD4+ or CD8+ T cells sorted from blood, obtained in a trial of the OX40 agonist ivuxolimab. These TCRs come from an adult with an advanced solid tumor such as melanoma, head and neck, liver or kidney cancer.

Concerning this clone itself: This same CDR3 is encoded by further DNA sequences in the sample. This chain joins TRBV5-6 and TRBJ2-7; D is ambiguous. Germline CDR1 SGHDT, CDR2 YYEEEE. The V and J ends lost 0 bases and 4 bases respectively, with 5 bases between them. There are 12 residues in the CDR3. CDR3 DNA: TGTGCCAGCAGCTTGGGCACATACGAGCAGTACTTC. It encodes CASSLGTYEQYF.

The chain combines TRBV18 with TRBJ2-1; 10 nucleotides match TRBD1. There are 17 residues in the CDR3. Trimming removed 3 bases from V and 0 bases from J; junction bases left unmatched: 5. CDR1 is KGHSH, CDR2 LQKENI, per germline. The CDR3 protein is CASSPGTGDSSYNEQFF. CDR3 DNA sequence: TGTGCCAGCTCACCCGGGACAGGGGATTCCTCCTACAATGAGCAGTTCTTC.

Only a few counts were recorded for this clone. The CDR3 sequence: CASSAGMGNTEAFF. The CDR3 DNA reads TGTGCCAGCAGTGCAGGCATGGGGAACACTGAAGCTTTCTTT. The chain joins TRBV27 to TRBJ1-1, with D unresolved. The length of the CDR3 is 14 residues. Germline V gene lookup returns CDR1 MNHEY and CDR2 SMNVEV (reference sequence). Trimming left V 5 bases short and J 1 base short, with 11 bases between.

The chain employs TRBV29-1 and TRBJ1-1, with D possibly TRBD1 on 5 matching bases. V lost 8 bases and J lost 5, with 21 bases in between. This CDR3 is built from 14 residues. Germline V gene lookup returns CDR1 SQVTM and CDR2 ANQGSEA. The CDR3 sequence is CSFRDEGLGTEAFF. The CDR3 DNA follows: TGCAGCTTCCGGGACGAAGGCTTGGGGACTGAAGCTTTCTTT.

The chain links TRBV9 to TRBJ2-3, with 7 bases matching TRBD2. CDR1 and CDR2 (germline): SGDLS, YYNGEE. Trimming removed 0 bases from V and 4 bases from J; junction bases left unmatched: 11. The CDR3 is 17 amino acids. CDR3 sequence (DNA): TGTGCCAGCAGCGTAGCCGACTGGCAGCGGGGCTCAGATACGCAGTATTTT. Protein: CASSVADWQRGSDTQYF.

J is TRBJ1-1 and V is TRBV6-5; TRBD1 might be the D (5 bases). Trimming removed 0 bases at V and 5 bases at J, with 13 bases between. Germline assignment: CDR1 MNHEY and CDR2 SVGAGI. The CDR3 contains 15 residues. CDR3 coding DNA: TGTGCCAGCAGTTACTCCAAGACTGAGGGGACTGAAGCTTTCTTT. Translating gives CASSYSKTEGTEAFF.

The rearrangement uses TRBV4-2 and TRBJ1-1; 9 nucleotides agree with TRBD1. CDR1 is LGHNA and CDR2 is YNFKEQ in the germline V gene. The CDR3 loop spans 15 amino acids. Unmatched junction bases numbered 3, after V lost 3 bases and J lost 1 base. The CDR3 protein is CASSHPTGGNTEAFF. The CDR3 DNA reads TGTGCCAGCAGCCACCCGACAGGGGGGAACACTGAAGCTTTCTTT.

The chain employs TRBV25-1 and TRBJ2-6; 7 nucleotides match TRBD1. From germline, CDR1 is MGHDK and CDR2 SYGVNS. J was trimmed by 2 bases and V by 5 bases; bases with no gene match: 9. CDR3 length: 17 amino acids. CDR3 in amino acids: CASSHYRGNAGANVLTF. CDR3 coding DNA: TGTGCCAGCAGTCATTACAGGGGTAACGCTGGGGCCAACGTCCTGACTTTC.

On this clone itself: This CDR3 is also generated by other DNA sequences in the sample. This chain connects TRBV6-6 to TRBJ1-4; D might be TRBD1 (5 bases). V was cut by 0 bases and J by 10 bases, with 9 bases left in between. In germline, CDR1 is MNHNY, CDR2 SVGAGI (reference sequence). The CDR3 runs to 13 residues. The CDR3 coding sequence is TGTGCCAGCAGTTACTCGTCGGGGGGAAAACTGTTTTTT. Amino acids: CASSYSSGGKLFF.

On this clone itself: With a much larger clone just one base away, this may be a read error. The chain recombines TRBV2 with TRBJ1-2; tentative D call: TRBD1 (5 bases). From germline, CDR1 is SNHLY and CDR2 FYNNEI. The CDR3 extends over 13 amino acids. With 7 bases removed from V and 3 bases from J, the gap between germline ends came to 12 bases. CDR3 in amino acids: CASTGKSHYGYTF. The CDR3 DNA follows: TGTGCCAGCACAGGGAAGAGTCACTATGGCTACACCTTC. The full variable domain, with the rest looked up from reference TRBV2 and TRBJ1-2, is EPEVTQTPSHQVTQMGQEVILRCVPISNHLYFYWYRQILGQKVEFLVSFYNNEISEKSEIFDDQFSVERPDGSNFTLKIRSTKLEDSAMYFCASTGKSHYGYTFGSGTRLTVV.